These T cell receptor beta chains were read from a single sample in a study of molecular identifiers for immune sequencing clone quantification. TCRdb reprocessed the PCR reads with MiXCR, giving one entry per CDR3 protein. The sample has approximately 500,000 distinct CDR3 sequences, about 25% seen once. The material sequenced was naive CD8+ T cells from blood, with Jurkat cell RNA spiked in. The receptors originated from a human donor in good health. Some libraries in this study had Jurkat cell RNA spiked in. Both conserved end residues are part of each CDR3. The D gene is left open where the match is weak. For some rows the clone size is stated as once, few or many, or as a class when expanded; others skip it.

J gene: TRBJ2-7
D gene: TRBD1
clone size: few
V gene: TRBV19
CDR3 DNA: TGTGCCAGTAAGCCGGACAGGGAAAGTTACGAGCAGTACTTC
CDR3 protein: CASKPDRESYEQYF

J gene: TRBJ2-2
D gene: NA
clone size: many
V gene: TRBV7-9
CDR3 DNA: TGTGCCAGCAGCTTAGCACAGGGCACCGGGGAGCTGTTTTTT
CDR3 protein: CASSLAQGTGELFF

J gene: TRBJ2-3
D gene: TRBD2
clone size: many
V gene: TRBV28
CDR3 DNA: TGTGCCAGCAGTTTATACCCGACTAGCGGAAGCACAGATACGCAGTATTTT
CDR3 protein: CASSLYPTSGSTDTQYF

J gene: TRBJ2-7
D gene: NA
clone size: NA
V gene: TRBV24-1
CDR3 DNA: TGTGCCACCAGTGATCCTAAGAACAGGGACCCCTACGAGCAGTACTTC
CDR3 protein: CATSDPKNRDPYEQYF

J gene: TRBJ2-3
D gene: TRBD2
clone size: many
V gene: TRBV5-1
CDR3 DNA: TGCGCCAGCAGCACGGGACTAGCGGGGGGATTCAGCACAGATACGCAGTATTTT
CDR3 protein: CASSTGLAGGFSTDTQYF

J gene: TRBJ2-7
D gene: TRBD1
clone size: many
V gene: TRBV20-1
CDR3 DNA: TGCAGTGCTAGGGGGACAGGTCTAAATTACGAGCAGTACTTC
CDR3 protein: CSARGTGLNYEQYF

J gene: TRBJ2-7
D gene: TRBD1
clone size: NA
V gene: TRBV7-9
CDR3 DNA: TGTGCCAGCAGCCTGGGACAGGGGGGTTCTGGCGAGCAGTACTTC
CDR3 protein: CASSLGQGGSGEQYF

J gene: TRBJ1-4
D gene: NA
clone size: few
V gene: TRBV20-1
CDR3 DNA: TGCAGTGCTGGGGTATATGAAAAACTGTTTTTT
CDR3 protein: CSAGVYEKLFF

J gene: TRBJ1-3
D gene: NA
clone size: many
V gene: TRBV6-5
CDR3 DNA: TGTGCCAGCGGACCAAACTCTGGAAACACCATATATTTT
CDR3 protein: CASGPNSGNTIYF

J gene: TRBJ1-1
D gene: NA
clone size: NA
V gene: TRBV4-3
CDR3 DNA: TGCGCCAGCAGCGCTCATACGAACACTGAAGCTTTCTTT
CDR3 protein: CASSAHTNTEAFF

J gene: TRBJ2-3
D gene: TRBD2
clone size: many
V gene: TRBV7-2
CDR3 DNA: TGTGCCAGCAGCTTTCACGATAGCGGGGTCGACACAGATACGCAGTATTTT
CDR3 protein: CASSFHDSGVDTDTQYF

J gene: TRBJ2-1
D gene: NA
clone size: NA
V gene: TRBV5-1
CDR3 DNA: TGCGCCAGCGCGGCCGTCTCCTACAATGAGCAGTTCTTC
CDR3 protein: CASAAVSYNEQFF

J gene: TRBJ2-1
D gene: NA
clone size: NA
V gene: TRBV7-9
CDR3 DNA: TGTGCCAGCAGCTTGAACAGCGCGAATGAGCAGTTCTTC
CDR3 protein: CASSLNSANEQFF

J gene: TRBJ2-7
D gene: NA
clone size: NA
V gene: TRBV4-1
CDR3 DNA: TGCGCCAGCAGCCCCCGGGACCGGGATTGGGCGCCGTACTTC
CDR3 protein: CASSPRDRDWAPYF

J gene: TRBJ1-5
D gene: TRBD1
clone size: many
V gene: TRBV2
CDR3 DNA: TGTGCCAGCAGTGAAGGGACAGGGTATTTTAGGGGAACCAATCAGCCCCAGCATTTT
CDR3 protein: CASSEGTGYFRGTNQPQHF

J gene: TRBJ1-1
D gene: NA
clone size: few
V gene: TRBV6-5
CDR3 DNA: TGTGCCAGCAGAAACCGTGGTAGTTTGAGGGCTTTCTTT
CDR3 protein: CASRNRGSLRAFF

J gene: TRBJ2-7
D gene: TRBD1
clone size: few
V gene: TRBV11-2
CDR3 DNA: TGTGCCAGCAGCTTAGGCAGGGGGTATGTTTACGAGCAGTACTTC
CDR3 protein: CASSLGRGYVYEQYF

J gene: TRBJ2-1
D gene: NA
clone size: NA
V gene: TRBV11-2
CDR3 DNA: TGTGCCAGCAGCCACGAAGGAAGCTCCTACAATGAGCAGTTCTTC
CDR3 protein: CASSHEGSSYNEQFF

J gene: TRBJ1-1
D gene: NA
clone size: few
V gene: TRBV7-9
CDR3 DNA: TGTGCCAGTACCTTCGGGGGGTCCTTGGCTTTCTTT
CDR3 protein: CASTFGGSLAFF

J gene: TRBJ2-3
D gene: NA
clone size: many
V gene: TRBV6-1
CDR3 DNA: TGTGCCATTAGCGGCCATATTAGGCCGTACACAGATACGCAGTATTTT
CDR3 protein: CAISGHIRPYTDTQYF

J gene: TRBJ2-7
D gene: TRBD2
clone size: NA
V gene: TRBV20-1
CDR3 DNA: TGCAGTGCCCTAGGACTAGCAGCGACCTACGAGCAGTACTTC
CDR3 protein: CSALGLAATYEQYF

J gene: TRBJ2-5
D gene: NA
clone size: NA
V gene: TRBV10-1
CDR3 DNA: TGCGCCAGCAGTGAGAATAGACAAGAGACCCGGTACTTC
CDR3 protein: CASSENRQETRYF

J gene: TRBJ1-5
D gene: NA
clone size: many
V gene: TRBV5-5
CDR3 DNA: TGTGCCAGCAGCACCGCCCCTTATAGCAATCAGCCCCAGCATTTT
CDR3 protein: CASSTAPYSNQPQHF

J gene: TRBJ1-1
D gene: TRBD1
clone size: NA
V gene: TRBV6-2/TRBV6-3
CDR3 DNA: TGTGCCAGCAGCCTTGGGACAGGGTGGTTGAACACTGAATCTTTCTTT
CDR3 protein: CASSLGTGWLNTESFF

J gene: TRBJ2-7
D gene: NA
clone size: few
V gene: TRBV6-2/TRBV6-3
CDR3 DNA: TGTGCCAGCACTTGGGGACCAAGCTCCTACGAGCAGTACTTC
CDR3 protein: CASTWGPSSYEQYF

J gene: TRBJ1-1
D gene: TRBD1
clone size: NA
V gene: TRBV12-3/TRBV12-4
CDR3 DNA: TGTGCCAGTAACTTTGGGACAGTGAACACTGAAGCTTTCTTT
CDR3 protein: CASNFGTVNTEAFF

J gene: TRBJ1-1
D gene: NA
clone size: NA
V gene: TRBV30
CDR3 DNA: TGTGCCTGGAGTGTCGACACCAACACTGAAGCTTTCTTT
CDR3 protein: CAWSVDTNTEAFF

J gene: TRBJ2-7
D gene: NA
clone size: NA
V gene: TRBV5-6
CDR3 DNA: TGTGCCAGCAGCCCGGGCATCGGGATTTTCGCGCAGTACTTC
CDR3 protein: CASSPGIGIFAQYF

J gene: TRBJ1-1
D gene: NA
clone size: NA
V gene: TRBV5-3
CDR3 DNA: TGTGCCAGCAGCTTCGGGGCAAGCACCGCTGGAGCTTTCTTT
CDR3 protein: CASSFGASTAGAFF

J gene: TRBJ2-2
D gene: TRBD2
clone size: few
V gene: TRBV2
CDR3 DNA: TGTGCCAGCAGTGAACTAGCGGGAGGAGTCGGGGAGCTGTTTTTT
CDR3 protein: CASSELAGGVGELFF

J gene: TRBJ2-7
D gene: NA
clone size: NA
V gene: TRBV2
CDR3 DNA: TGTGCCAGCAGTGAAGCAGGGGTCGAGCAGTACTTC
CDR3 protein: CASSEAGVEQYF

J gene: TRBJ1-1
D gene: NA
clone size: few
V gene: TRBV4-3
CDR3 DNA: TGCGCCAGCAGCCAAGATACGTTACGGAAGAACACTGAAGCTTTCTTT
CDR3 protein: CASSQDTLRKNTEAFF

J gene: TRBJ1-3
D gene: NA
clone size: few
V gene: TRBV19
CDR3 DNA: TGTGCCAGTAGTCCAACATTCGTGAGCTCTGGAAACACCATATATTTT
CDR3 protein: CASSPTFVSSGNTIYF

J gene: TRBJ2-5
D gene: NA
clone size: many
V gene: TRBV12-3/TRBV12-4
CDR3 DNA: TGTGCCAGCAGTCCTCTCTTGGAGACCCAGTACTTC
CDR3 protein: CASSPLLETQYF

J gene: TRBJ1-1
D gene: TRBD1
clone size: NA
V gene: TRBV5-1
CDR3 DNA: TGCGCCAGCAGCTTGAACCGGGACAGGTACACTGAAGCTTTCTTT
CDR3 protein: CASSLNRDRYTEAFF

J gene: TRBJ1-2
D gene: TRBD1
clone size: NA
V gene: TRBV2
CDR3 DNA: TGTGCCAGCAGTTCTGGACAGGCTAACTATGGCTACACCTTC
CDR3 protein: CASSSGQANYGYTF

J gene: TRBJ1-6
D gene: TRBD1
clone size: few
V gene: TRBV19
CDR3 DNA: TGTGCCAGTAGTATCGGCTCAGGGGGTTGGAATTCACCCCTCCACTTT
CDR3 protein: CASSIGSGGWNSPLHF

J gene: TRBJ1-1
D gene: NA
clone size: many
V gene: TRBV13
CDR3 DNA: TGTGCCAGCAGCTCAATTACACCGAACACTGAAGCTTTCTTT
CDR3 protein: CASSSITPNTEAFF

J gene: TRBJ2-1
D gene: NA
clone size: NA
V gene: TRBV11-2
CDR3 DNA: TGTGCCAGCAAACAAAGCGGTTGGGGCAATGAGCAGTTCTTC
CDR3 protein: CASKQSGWGNEQFF

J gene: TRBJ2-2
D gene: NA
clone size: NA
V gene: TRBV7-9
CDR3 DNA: TGTGCCAGCAGCTCGTTCGGGTGGAACCCCGGGGAGCTGTTTTTT
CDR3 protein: CASSSFGWNPGELFF

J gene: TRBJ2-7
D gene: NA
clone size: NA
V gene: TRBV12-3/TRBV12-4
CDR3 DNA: TGTGCCAGCAGCCTACACCTCTACGGGACCTACGAGCAGTACTTC
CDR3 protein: CASSLHLYGTYEQYF

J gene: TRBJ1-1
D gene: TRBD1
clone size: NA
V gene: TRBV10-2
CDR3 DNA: TGCGCCAGCACGGACAGGAACACTGAAGCTTCCTTT
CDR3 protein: CASTDRNTEASF